A selection of T cell receptor beta chains follows, all from one sample in a study of cytomegalovirus exposure and HLA in healthy donors. Profiled with immunoSEQ multiplex PCR; TCRdb holds only in-frame clones, not every one. The sample lists 150,000 to 200,000 clones; over 75% were seen once. The sample taken for sequencing was PBMCs. Receptors originate from a woman aged 18-29 years in good health and CMV-seronegative. Each CDR3 is given with its conserved first and last residue. A D gene is named only where the DNA matches it firmly. Size is stated for part of the rows, as once, few or many counts, or as a class when the clone is expanded.

DNA	CDR3	D	size	V	J
TGTGCCAGCAGCCGGCCCGGAGGCCGGGCCTCAGCGGAACTCCAAGAGACCCAGTACTTC	CASSRPGGRASAELQETQYF	.	.	TRBV28	TRBJ2-5
TGTGCCAGCAGCCGGACAGGGGACTACGAGCAGTACTTC	CASSRTGDYEQYF	TRBD1	.	TRBV5-4	TRBJ2-7
TGTGCCAGCGGCCGGGTCGATTATAATTCACCCCTCCACTTT	CASGRVDYNSPLHF	.	.	TRBV27	TRBJ1-6
TGTGCCAGCAGTTTATCTCGGGTAGATACGCAGTATTTT	CASSLSRVDTQYF	.	.	TRBV27	TRBJ2-3
TGTGCCAGCAGCTTGGGGGAGGGGGACACTGAAGCTTTCTTT	CASSLGEGDTEAFF	.	.	TRBV7-9	TRBJ1-1
TGTGCCAGCACCCCTAGCGGGGTATACTACGAGCAGTACTTC	CASTPSGVYYEQYF	TRBD2	.	TRBV28	TRBJ2-7
TGTGCCAGCAGTCGGGACAGGGGGAATTCAGATACGCAGTATTTT	CASSRDRGNSDTQYF	TRBD1	.	TRBV6-8	TRBJ2-3
TGTGCCAGCAGTTACCTACTAGCGGGAGCCATTCAGTACTTC	CASSYLLAGAIQYF	TRBD2	.	TRBV7-2	TRBJ2-4
TGTGCCACCAGCAGAGCGACAGGGCCCTACAATGAGCAGTTCTTC	CATSRATGPYNEQFF	TRBD1	once	TRBV15	TRBJ2-1
TGTGCCAGCGGACAGGGAGAGGGGGAGACCCAGTACTTC	CASGQGEGETQYF	TRBD1	.	TRBV2	TRBJ2-5
TGTGCCAGCAGTTTAGGGACAGGGTACGAGCAGTACTTC	CASSLGTGYEQYF	TRBD1	.	TRBV27	TRBJ2-7
TGCGCCAGCAGCCAAAATCGGGGGGCTAGCACTGAAGCTTTCTTT	CASSQNRGASTEAFF	.	.	TRBV4-1	TRBJ1-1
TGCGCCAGCAGCTTGTCGGGGGATGGCTACACCTTC	CASSLSGDGYTF	.	.	TRBV5-1	TRBJ1-2
TGCGCCAGCAGCTCAGGGGGGACTAGCAACACCGGGGAGCTGTTTTTT	CASSSGGTSNTGELFF	TRBD2	once	TRBV5-1	TRBJ2-2
TGCGCCAGCAGCCCCCGGGAGGGGTCTTACACTGAAGCTTTCTTT	CASSPREGSYTEAFF	.	.	TRBV5-1	TRBJ1-1
TGTGCTAGTGGTTTGGTACATGGGGGGGTCACAGATACGCAGTATTTT	CASGLVHGGVTDTQYF	TRBD2	.	TRBV12-5	TRBJ2-3